These 22 T cell receptor beta chains originate from one sample sequenced in a study of shared clonotypes between healthy human individuals. TCRdb's table, derived via immunoSEQ multiplex PCR, lists solely in-frame clones and lacks some. The sample includes roughly 1,100,000 clones, approximately 76% of them seen just once. Sequenced input: memory CD4+ T cells sorted from blood. As to subset: CD45RA-negative fraction. All receptors derive from a man aged 18 to 35 in good health.

This clone was counted a few times. The chain uses TRBV29-1 and TRBJ1-1, with a weak D call TRBD1 (5 bases). The CDR3 runs to 12 residues. Germline V CDR1 and CDR2: SQVTM, ANQGSEA. Trimming stripped 6 bases from V and 4 bases from J, with 12 bases between. The CDR3 region has the DNA TGCAGCGTGGTCAAGGGGATCACTGAAGCTTTCTTT. As protein: CSVVKGITEAFF.

The chain combines TRBV5-1 with TRBJ2-3; 9 nucleotides line up with TRBD1. Unmatched junction bases numbered 5, after V lost 3 bases and J lost 3 bases. Germline loops: CDR1 SGHRS, CDR2 YFSETQ. This CDR3 contains 15 residues. This CDR3 is CASSSGQGLTDTQYF. The CDR3 DNA is TGCGCCAGCAGCTCCGGACAGGGGCTAACAGATACGCAGTATTTT. Full variable domain (outside the CDR3, taken from reference TRBV5-1 and TRBJ2-3): KAGVTQTPRYLIKTRGQQVTLSCSPISGHRSVSWYQQTPGQGLQFLFEYFSETQRNKGNFPGRFSGRQFSNSRSEMNVSTLELGDSALYLCASSSGQGLTDTQYFGPGTRLTVL.

The genes are TRBV9 and TRBJ1-6, with 7 bases matching TRBD1. This CDR3 comprises 15 residues. In germline, CDR1 is SGDLS, CDR2 YYNGEE. The J segment lost 10 bases and the V segment lost 0 bases, leaving 7 bases of the junction unmatched. The DNA of the CDR3 is TGTGCCAGCAGCGTAGAGGTGACAGGGAGATCACCCCTCCACTTT. Amino acids: CASSVEVTGRSPLHF. The whole variable domain, filled in from reference TRBV9 and TRBJ1-6, reads DSGVTQTPKHLITATGQRVTLRCSPRSGDLSVYWYQQSLDQGLQFLIQYYNGEERAKGNILERFSAQQFPDLHSELNLSSLELGDSALYFCASSVEVTGRSPLHFGNGTRLTVT.

The V call is TRBV5-8, the J call TRBJ1-5; D might be TRBD1 (5 bases). Germline V gene sequence: CDR1 SGHTS, CDR2 YDEGEE. The CDR3 has 14 residues. The ends were cut back, 0 bases at V and 5 bases at J, with 9 bases in the middle. The DNA of the CDR3 is TGTGCCAGCAGCTTGGGTCAGGGAGATCAGCCCCAGCATTTT. Amino acids: CASSLGQGDQPQHF.

This sequence joins TRBV19 and TRBJ2-7; the match to TRBD1 covers 8 bases. The CDR3 sequence is 15 residues long. The junction had 7 bases not matched to a gene; V was cut back by 6 bases and J by 0 bases. Germline lookup yields CDR1 LNHDA and CDR2 SQIVND (reference sequence). The DNA for the CDR3 is TGTGCCAGTAGCCCGGACAGGGAACCCTCCTACGAGCAGTACTTC. Its translation: CASSPDREPSYEQYF.

This clone has a count of ten or more. The chain couples TRBV7-9 to TRBJ1-1; a possible D gene is TRBD1 (6 bases). V dropped 6 bases and J dropped 6 bases, with 20 bases sitting between them. Germline V CDR1 and CDR2: SEHNR, FQNEAQ (reference sequence). The CDR3 length is 15 residues. In DNA, the CDR3 is TGTGCCAGCAGGCAGACCCAGGGGACCTCCTCTGAAGCTTTCTTT. It codes for CASRQTQGTSSEAFF.

The chain links TRBV23-1 to TRBJ2-1; D remains unclear. TRBV23-1 is an ORF; its function is uncertain. The ends were cut back, 3 bases at V and 4 bases at J, with 10 bases in the middle. This CDR3 is built from 14 residues. CDR3 protein: CASSHRADYNEQFF. The CDR3 DNA sequence: TGCGCCAGCAGTCATCGAGCAGATTACAATGAGCAGTTCTTC.

This clone came up once. This rearrangement joins TRBV7-8 to TRBJ1-3; D ambiguous. Germline CDR1 and CDR2: SGHVS and FQNEAQ. Trimming took 7 bases from V and 0 from J, leaving 19 bases between them. The length of the CDR3 is 17 residues. This chain's CDR3 is CASKPFEGGFSGNTIYF. As DNA, the CDR3 is TGTGCCAGCAAACCGTTCGAGGGAGGGTTCTCTGGAAACACCATATATTTT.

The chain couples TRBV5-1 to TRBJ2-7; D may be TRBD1 or TRBD2 (6 bases each). Trimming stripped 7 bases from V and 0 bases from J, with 20 bases between. The germline CDR1 and CDR2 sequences are SGHRS and YFSETQ. This CDR3 has 16 residues. The CDR3 DNA reads as TGCGCCAGCGGTTCCGGGGGCCTGACTTCCTCCTACGAGCAGTACTTC. It is translated as CASGSGGLTSSYEQYF.

The V and J genes are TRBV2 and TRBJ2-5, with D possibly TRBD2 on 5 matching bases. The CDR3 is made up of 15 amino acids. V was clipped by 2 bases and J by 5 bases, with 15 bases between them. Germline CDR1 reads SNHLY; CDR2 reads FYNNEI. The CDR3 DNA reads as TGTGCCAGCAGTGAACTGGGAGCGAAAGGCGAGACCCAGTACTTC. This encodes CASSELGAKGETQYF.

This clone has more than one count but fewer than ten. This rearrangement joins TRBV10-3 to TRBJ1-1; 9 nucleotides agree with TRBD1. This CDR3 spans 14 amino acids. With 5 bases clipped from V and 6 bases from J, the junction kept 7 bases outside the gene matches. In germline, CDR1 is ENHRY, CDR2 SYGVKD. The CDR3: CAISPTGGVAEAFF. Written as DNA, the CDR3 is TGTGCCATCAGTCCGACAGGGGGAGTTGCTGAAGCTTTCTTT.

The V and J genes are TRBV30 and TRBJ1-2; D may be TRBD1 (5 bases). This CDR3 has 12 residues. Between the trimmed V and J ends, which lost 5 bases and 9 bases, there was a span of 16 bases. Germline V gene lookup returns CDR1 GTSNPN and CDR2 SVGIG (reference sequence). As DNA, the CDR3 is TGTGCCTGGCCTCGGGACGGACGTAGCTACACCTTC. It is translated as CAWPRDGRSYTF.

This sequence joins TRBV6-1 and TRBJ2-7; possibly TRBD1 or TRBD2 for D (5 bases each). The CDR3 is 14 residues long. Deletions cut 4 bases from V and 2 bases from J, with 12 bases between. CDR1 is MNHNS, CDR2 SASEGT, per germline. CDR3 nucleotides: TGTGCCAGCAGTGCCCGGGACGGTACCTACGAGCAGTACTTC. Amino acid sequence: CASSARDGTYEQYF.

V and J are TRBV27 and TRBJ2-7; possible D gene TRBD1, 6 bases. There are 13 residues in the CDR3. V was clipped by 5 bases and J by 4 bases, with 12 bases between them. The germline CDR1 and CDR2 sequences are MNHEY and SMNVEV (reference sequence). CDR3 sequence (DNA): TGTGCCAGCAGTCCTCGGACAGAATACGAGCAGTACTTC. The encoded protein is CASSPRTEYEQYF.

This chain uses TRBV5-1 with TRBJ2-5; maybe TRBD2 (6 bases). Per the germline V gene, CDR1 is SGHRS and CDR2 is YFSETQ. V lost 1 base and J 7 bases, leaving 14 bases between the germline ends. This CDR3 is built from 14 residues. As DNA, the CDR3 is TGCGCCAGCAGCTTGTCCGGTTTGGGGGGGACCCAGTACTTC. Its protein product is CASSLSGLGGTQYF.

This clone was detected ten times or more. The chain couples TRBV19 to TRBJ1-5; 12 positions match TRBD1. The CDR3 consists of 16 residues. The germline V gene has CDR1 LNHDA and CDR2 SQIVND (reference sequence). With V trimmed by 6 bases and J by 5 bases, 8 bases remained unmatched. Here the CDR3 DNA reads TGTGCCAGTAGGCGGGACAGGGGGCGCGGGGATCAGCCCCAGCATTTT. It codes for CASRRDRGRGDQPQHF.

V and J are TRBV11-2 and TRBJ2-5; D unclear. Looked up from germline, CDR1 is SGHAT and CDR2 is FQNNGV. V lost 3 bases and J lost 5, with 10 bases in between. The CDR3 length is 13 residues. The CDR3 DNA sequence: TGTGCCAGCAGCTTTTCTCGGATTGAGACCCAGTACTTC. Residues: CASSFSRIETQYF.

In this sample, this clone turned up a few times. The rearrangement uses TRBV10-3 and TRBJ1-6; 8 nucleotides match TRBD1. The J segment lost 9 bases and the V segment lost 3 bases, leaving 7 bases of the junction unmatched. CDR3 length: 15 amino acids. CDR1 and CDR2 (germline): ENHRY, SYGVKD. CDR3 sequence (DNA): TGTGCCATCAGTGATAGACAGGGGACGGGTTCACCCCTCCACTTT. Residues: CAISDRQGTGSPLHF.

Points on this clone: This likely stems from a read error, as it lies one base from a far larger clone. V gene TRBV9 combines with J gene TRBJ2-3; the D is unclear. Trimming shortened V by 0 bases and J by 2 bases, and 4 bases separated the two germline ends. The CDR3 totals 13 residues. Germline CDR1 and CDR2: SGDLS and YYNGEE. In DNA, the CDR3 is TGTGCCAGCAGCGTAGATCTCACAGATACGCAGTATTTT. It translates to CASSVDLTDTQYF.

This clone was detected a few times. The rearrangement uses TRBV27 and TRBJ2-2; TRBD2 agrees at 9 bases. Germline values: CDR1 MNHEY, CDR2 SMNVEV (reference sequence). V shed 2 bases, J shed 5 bases, and the junction held 3 bases outside the gene matches. The CDR3 covers 15 residues. The CDR3 nucleotides are TGTGCCAGCAGTTTAGCGGGAGGGCGAACCGGGGAGCTGTTTTTT. It codes for CASSLAGGRTGELFF.

The V and J genes are TRBV5-6 and TRBJ2-3; TRBD1 or TRBD2 may be the D gene (5 bases each). The V end was cut by 6 bases, the J end by 7 bases, with 9 bases between. Germline loops: CDR1 SGHDT, CDR2 YYEEEE. The CDR3 runs 11 residues. Here the CDR3 reads CASTGAYTQYF. In DNA, the CDR3 is TGTGCCAGCACCGGGGCCTATACGCAGTATTTT.

The chain has TRBV18 and TRBJ2-7; 11 bases align to TRBD1. Trimming removed 0 bases from V and 0 bases from J; junction bases left unmatched: 4. Germline CDR1 is KGHSH and CDR2 is LQKENI. The CDR3 extends over 17 amino acids. The CDR3 region has the DNA TGTGCCAGCTCACCACCGGGACAGGGGGACCCCTCCTACGAGCAGTACTTC. It codes for CASSPPGQGDPSYEQYF.